These T cell receptor beta chains were read from a single sample in a study of OX40 agonist ivuxolimab in advanced cancers. Clones were sequenced by immunoSEQ multiplex PCR, and TCRdb holds only the in-frame ones, with some missing. The sample has 16,000 or so clones, around 79% seen once. Specimen: CD4+ or CD8+ T cells sorted from blood, collected in a trial of the OX40 agonist ivuxolimab. These receptors all come from an adult with an advanced solid tumor such as melanoma, head and neck, liver or kidney cancer. Both conserved end residues are part of each CDR3. Each record gives: CDR3 length, J gene, D gene, clone size, V gene, CDR3 DNA, CDR3 protein. D genes are given only for firm matches. Not all rows give a size; the values are once, few, many and, for expanded clones, a class.

>16|TRBJ2-1|-|few|TRBV7-9
TGTGCCAGCAGCTCATTTGGGGGGGCCCCCTACAATGAGCAGTTCTTC
CASSSFGGAPYNEQFF
>14|TRBJ1-5|TRBD1|-|TRBV19
TGTGCCTCTTGGGGACAGGGGGCGAATCAGCCCCAGCATTTT
CASWGQGANQPQHF
>12|TRBJ1-4|-|-|TRBV6-1
TGTGCCAGTTTAGGAATGAGCGGAAAACTGTTTTTT
CASLGMSGKLFF
>15|TRBJ1-3|-|-|TRBV5-6
TGTGCCAGCAGCTGGGGACTGTACTCTGGAAACACCATATATTTT
CASSWGLYSGNTIYF
>14|TRBJ1-2|-|-|TRBV6-5
TGTGCCAGCAATTTATGGGGGGTCAACTATGGCTACACCTTC
CASNLWGVNYGYTF
>18|TRBJ2-7|-|-|TRBV27
TGTGCCAGCAGTTTATCACTCATAACCCAGACGGAGCTCCACGAGCAGTACTTC
CASSLSLITQTELHEQYF
>17|TRBJ2-7|TRBD1|-|TRBV27
TGTGCCAGCAGCTTTTCTCGCGGGACAGGGGTTTCGGGCGAGCAGTACTTC
CASSFSRGTGVSGEQYF
>17|TRBJ2-3|TRBD2|-|TRBV7-7
TGTGCTAGCAGCTTGCGGCCCTTAGCGGGGGAGACAGATACGCAGTATTTT
CASSLRPLAGETDTQYF
>14|TRBJ2-3|-|-|TRBV12-5
TGTGCTAGTGGTTTGGATGCCCCTCCAGATACGCAGTATTTT
CASGLDAPPDTQYF
>13|TRBJ1-5|-|-|TRBV4-2
TGTGCCAGCAGCCAAGATCTAGGACAGCCCCAGCATTTT
CASSQDLGQPQHF
>13|TRBJ1-2|-|few|TRBV27
TGTGCCAGCCTGGCCAGGGCCAACTATGGCTACACCTTC
CASLARANYGYTF
>14|TRBJ1-2|-|-|TRBV9
TGTGCCAGCAGCGTAGCGGACGGCGGGTATGGCTACACCTTC
CASSVADGGYGYTF
>13|TRBJ2-4|-|once|TRBV13
TGTGCCAGCAGCTTTCAGGGGCCGAACATTCAGTACTTC
CASSFQGPNIQYF
>14|TRBJ1-2|-|-|TRBV29-1
TGCAGCGTTGATGGTGGGGGCAGAAACTATGGCTACACCTTC
CSVDGGGRNYGYTF
>14|TRBJ1-5|-|-|TRBV6-5
TGTGCCAGTTCCGGGCCCCGGGTGATGCAGCCCCAGCATTTT
CASSGPRVMQPQHF
>16|TRBJ1-2|-|few|TRBV7-9
TGTGCCAGCAGCCCGACGACCTACCAGACGGACTATGGCTACACCTTC
CASSPTTYQTDYGYTF
>16|TRBJ2-3|-|-|TRBV27
TGTGCCAGCAGTTCTCGGGGTGGGGGGCGGACAGATACGCAGTATTTT
CASSSRGGGRTDTQYF
>17|TRBJ1-6|-|-|TRBV7-9
TGTGCCAGCAGCTTAGATTCCGGTGGGGTCAGCGATTCACCCCTCCACTTT
CASSLDSGGVSDSPLHF
>13|TRBJ1-1|-|few|TRBV19
TGTGCCAGTCTAGACCCATTGAACACTGAAGCTTTCTTT
CASLDPLNTEAFF
>13|TRBJ1-2|-|-|TRBV7-6
TGTGCCAGCAGCCCACAGGGTCCTTATGGCTACACCTTC
CASSPQGPYGYTF
>17|TRBJ2-7|TRBD1|medium-sized|TRBV4-1
TGCGCCAGCAGCCAACCCCCCAGAGGACAGGGGGTCCACGAGCAGTACTTC
CASSQPPRGQGVHEQYF
>14|TRBJ2-5|TRBD2|-|TRBV9
TGTGCCAGCAGCGAGAGCGGGGGGTACGAGACCCAGTACTTC
CASSESGGYETQYF
>14|TRBJ2-7|-|-|TRBV13
TGTGCCAGCAGCTTAGGGCAGTCCACCTACGAGCAGTACTTC
CASSLGQSTYEQYF
>16|TRBJ2-3|-|-|TRBV5-1
TGCGCCAGCAGCCCCTCGTTTGGAGGCGCGGCAGATACGCAGTATTTT
CASSPSFGGAADTQYF
>13|TRBJ2-7|-|few|TRBV9
TGTGCCAGCAGCGTAGTGACAGCGTCAGAGCAGTACTTC
CASSVVTASEQYF
>14|TRBJ1-5|-|once|TRBV21-1
TGTGCCAGCAGCTTCCGGGACGGCCTCAGGCCCCAGCATTTT
CASSFRDGLRPQHF
>16|TRBJ2-5|-|-|TRBV2
TGTGCCAGCAGTGAAGCCATTCTAGGGTTTCAAGAGACCCAGTACTTC
CASSEAILGFQETQYF
>15|TRBJ1-3|TRBD1|-|TRBV5-8
TGTGCCAGCAGCTACAGGGGAGAAGCTGGAAACACCATATATTTT
CASSYRGEAGNTIYF
>15|TRBJ2-2|-|-|TRBV7-9
TGTGCCAGCAGCTCCCCGCCGGCGGGAACCGGGGAGCTGTTTTTT
CASSSPPAGTGELFF
>13|TRBJ2-1|-|-|TRBV7-7
TGTGCTAGCAGCCTTAGTCAGCGTAGTGAGCAGTTCTTC
CASSLSQRSEQFF
>16|TRBJ2-1|-|few|TRBV6-6
TGTGCCAGCAGCTTTCAAATAACGACTAGTCCGAATGAGCAGTTCTTC
CASSFQITTSPNEQFF
>13|TRBJ1-1|-|-|TRBV19
TGTGCCAGTAGTCCGGGGGAGAAAGGTGAAGCTTTCTTT
CASSPGEKGEAFF
>14|TRBJ1-1|TRBD1|-|TRBV2
TGTGCCAGCAGGGGACAGGGCATGAACACTGAAGCTTTCTTT
CASRGQGMNTEAFF